Shown below are 27 T cell receptor beta chains from a single sample sequenced in a study of molecular identifiers for immune sequencing clone quantification. MiXCR was run by TCRdb on the PCR reads, yielding one entry per CDR3 protein. This sample has about 320,000 distinct CDR3 sequences, with 24% found just once. The sample was naive CD8+ T cells from blood, with Jurkat cell RNA spiked in. Indicated subset: FACS-sorted CD8+CD4-CCR7+CD45RA+ naive T cells. Every receptor here comes from a human donor in good health. Some libraries in this study had Jurkat cell RNA spiked in.

This clonotype has a handful of counts. V usage is TRBV19 and J usage is TRBJ2-5; D unresolved. Trimming shortened V by 8 bases and J by 0 bases, and 13 bases separated the two germline ends. Looked up from germline, CDR1 is LNHDA and CDR2 is SQIVND (reference sequence). The CDR3 runs to 14 residues. In nucleotides, the CDR3 is TGTGCCAGTGGCATGTTTAGGGACCAAGAGACCCAGTACTTC. Encoded protein: CASGMFRDQETQYF.

This clonotype showed up many times. This chain uses TRBV5-1 with TRBJ1-3; the D is unclear. The germline V gene encodes CDR1 SGHRS and CDR2 YFSETQ. Deletions cut 3 bases from V and 8 bases from J, with 21 bases between. CDR3 length equals 16 residues. The CDR3, as DNA: TGCGCCAGCAGCTCCAGACCTTACATCTTCGAGGACACCATATATTTT. Translated: CASSSRPYIFEDTIYF. The variable domain in full, with the rest retrieved from reference TRBV5-1 and TRBJ1-3, is KAGVTQTPRYLIKTRGQQVTLSCSPISGHRSVSWYQQTPGQGLQFLFEYFSETQRNKGNFPGRFSGRQFSNSRSEMNVSTLELGDSALYLCASSSRPYIFEDTIYFGEGSWLTVV.

This clonotype was seen at least ten times. V is TRBV4-2 and J is TRBJ1-1; no firm D call. V gave up 3 bases and J gave up 0 bases, with 8 bases separating them. The CDR3 contains 14 residues. Per the germline V gene, CDR1 is LGHNA and CDR2 is YNFKEQ. The CDR3 loop is CASSHLAMNTEAFF. The DNA of the CDR3 is TGTGCCAGCAGCCACCTTGCAATGAACACTGAAGCTTTCTTT.

This clonotype showed up just a few times. The chain employs TRBV20-1 and TRBJ1-5; 7 bases match TRBD1. Per germline, CDR1 DFQATT and CDR2 SNEGSKA (reference sequence). Trimming at V came to 0 bases and at J to 1 base, leaving 3 bases not matched to a gene. The CDR3 sequence is 15 residues long. In DNA form, the CDR3 reads TGCAGTGCTAGAGATGAGGGGGCCAGCAATCAGCCCCAGCATTTT. Translation gives CSARDEGASNQPQHF.

The J gene is TRBJ1-1, the V gene TRBV5-1; 7 bases are shared with TRBD1. V dropped 0 bases and J dropped 3; count of bases not matched to a gene: 11. Germline assignment: CDR1 SGHRS and CDR2 YFSETQ. There are 17 residues in the CDR3. The CDR3 sequence: CASSLVPRGSGDTEAFF. The CDR3 DNA is TGCGCCAGCAGCTTGGTACCCAGGGGGAGTGGAGACACTGAAGCTTTCTTT. The whole variable domain, filled in from reference TRBV5-1 and TRBJ1-1, reads KAGVTQTPRYLIKTRGQQVTLSCSPISGHRSVSWYQQTPGQGLQFLFEYFSETQRNKGNFPGRFSGRQFSNSRSEMNVSTLELGDSALYLCASSLVPRGSGDTEAFFGQGTRLTVV.

There are a few counts of this clonotype. The chain couples TRBV19 to TRBJ1-5; D is possibly TRBD1 (5 bases). V lost 0 bases and J lost 6, with 24 bases in between. Germline values: CDR1 LNHDA, CDR2 SQIVND (reference sequence). The CDR3 has 19 residues. As DNA, the CDR3 is TGTGCCAGTAGTATAGATGGGGGGGGGATCCTAGATGGCTCTCAGCCCCAGCATTTT. Its translation: CASSIDGGGILDGSQPQHF.

In this sample, this clonotype turned up a few times. The chain carries TRBV7-9 and TRBJ2-3; 7 bases match TRBD2. The CDR3 has 15 amino acids. The junction had 8 bases not matched to a gene; V was cut back by 4 bases and J by 4 bases. Germline V gene sequence: CDR1 SEHNR, CDR2 FQNEAQ (reference sequence). The CDR3 loop reads CASSSVTGGPDTQYF. CDR3 coding DNA: TGTGCCAGCAGCTCCGTTACGGGAGGACCAGATACGCAGTATTTT.

This clonotype was seen repeatedly, ten times or more. The chain carries TRBV19 and TRBJ2-1; D may match TRBD1 or TRBD2 (6 bases each). The germline CDR1 and CDR2 sequences are LNHDA and SQIVND (reference sequence). V lost 1 base and J 2 bases, leaving 9 bases between the germline ends. This CDR3 is 15 amino acids long. The CDR3 nucleotides are TGTGCCAGTAGTATAGTAGGGGGGACCTACAATGAGCAGTTCTTC. Translation: CASSIVGGTYNEQFF.

To note about this clonotype: One base away lies a much larger clone, so this may be a sequencing read error. The chain combines TRBV7-9 with TRBJ2-3; D gene unclear. This CDR3 has 16 amino acids. Germline CDR1 is SEHNR and CDR2 is FQNEAQ (reference sequence). The ends were cut back, 5 bases at V and 6 bases at J, with 21 bases in the middle. In DNA form, the CDR3 reads TGTGCCAGCAGCCCGTGGCGACACCCGGTAGGGGATACGCAGTATTTT. It codes for CASSPWRHPVGDTQYF. Drawing the rest from reference TRBV7-9 and TRBJ2-3, the complete variable domain is DTGVSQNPRHKITKRGQNVTFRCDPISEHNRLYWYRQTLGQGPEFLTYFQNEAQLEKSRLLSDRFSAERPKGSFSTLEIQRTEQGDSAMYLCASSPWRHPVGDTQYFGPGTRLTVL.

V usage is TRBV25-1 and J usage is TRBJ2-7; 8 bases line up with TRBD2. Germline values: CDR1 MGHDK, CDR2 SYGVNS. The V segment lost 7 bases and the J segment 0 bases; nucleotides outside the gene matches: 11. The CDR3 sequence is 16 residues long. This chain's CDR3 is CASTRPGLEISYEQYF. For the CDR3, the DNA is TGTGCCAGCACCCGACCGGGACTAGAAATCTCCTACGAGCAGTACTTC.

The sample holds a few counts of this clonotype. CDR3 bases: TGCGCCAGCAGCCAAGCGGCGGGTGCGGCCACAGATACGCAGTATTTT. This codes for CASSQAAGAATDTQYF. J is TRBJ2-3 and V is TRBV4-3; a weak D match, TRBD2 (5 bases). Per the germline V gene, CDR1 is LGHNA and CDR2 is YSLEER. The CDR3 covers 16 residues. V dropped 1 base and J dropped 2 bases, with 13 bases sitting between them.

About this clonotype: The junction differs from germline at one of its ends, possibly a read error. V gene TRBV10-3 combines with J gene TRBJ2-7; D not resolved. CDR1 and CDR2 (germline): ENHRY, SYGVKD. The CDR3 covers 13 residues. The CDR3 DNA reads as TGTCCCATCAGTGATGACCGGTCCTACGAGCAGTACTTC. It yields the protein CPISDDRSYEQYF.

The table lists this clonotype with a few counts. The gene calls are TRBV7-9 and TRBJ2-5, with a tentative D call TRBD1 (5 bases). Trimming took off 3 bases at V and 1 base at J, with 12 bases between the two ends. The CDR3 totals 15 residues. Germline V gene lookup returns CDR1 SEHNR and CDR2 FQNEAQ (reference sequence). CDR3 loop: CASSFPTQVQETQYF. In DNA, the CDR3 is TGTGCCAGCAGCTTCCCCACACAGGTCCAAGAGACCCAGTACTTC.

The J gene is TRBJ2-2, the V gene TRBV30; D remains ambiguous. Germline loops: CDR1 GTSNPN, CDR2 SVGIG (reference sequence). This CDR3 spans 13 amino acids. Trimming took off 1 base at V and 8 bases at J, with 11 bases between the two ends. CDR3 protein: CAWSGMWLGELFF. The CDR3 DNA follows: TGTGCCTGGAGTGGTATGTGGTTAGGGGAGCTGTTTTTT.

Only one count was recorded for this clonotype. This may be a read error, as it is one base from a much larger clone. This chain links TRBV5-6 with TRBJ2-7; D is uncertain. V was cut by 1 base and J by 8 bases, with 13 bases left in between. Per germline, CDR1 SGHDT and CDR2 YYEEEE. The CDR3 covers 13 residues. The CDR3 region is CASSLSVFGKQYF. CDR3 in DNA: TGTGCCAGCAGCTTGTCCGTATTCGGCAAGCAGTACTTC.

This clonotype was recorded many times. This sequence joins TRBV5-6 and TRBJ2-7, with TRBD1 as a possible D gene (6 bases). CDR1 and CDR2 from the germline V gene are SGHDT and YYEEEE. V was clipped by 1 base and J by 7 bases, with 9 bases between them. The CDR3 totals 12 residues. In DNA, the CDR3 is TGTGCCAGCAGCTTGTTGGGGGCAGAGCAGTACTTC. As protein: CASSLLGAEQYF.

In the case of this clonotype: Possible read error: a much larger clone is one base away. J is TRBJ2-7 and V is TRBV20-1; D may correspond to TRBD1 or TRBD2 (5 bases each). The CDR3 loop spans 15 amino acids. Germline values: CDR1 DFQATT, CDR2 SNEGSKA (reference sequence). The CDR3 here is CSAQNIPEGTYAQYF. Written as DNA, the CDR3 is TGCAGTGCGCAGAACATACCAGAGGGGACCTACGCGCAGTACTTC.

This clonotype has a handful of counts. The rearrangement uses TRBV3-1 and TRBJ2-5, with 11 bases fitting TRBD1. The CDR3 has 15 amino acids. The ends lost 2 bases at V and 5 bases at J; junction bases unmatched: 4. CDR1 and CDR2 from the germline V gene are LGHDT and YNNKEL (reference sequence). The CDR3 spells CASSQRGQGVETQYF. As DNA, the CDR3 is TGTGCCAGCAGCCAACGGGGACAGGGGGTGGAGACCCAGTACTTC.

This clonotype has only a few counts. The V and J genes are TRBV6-2 or TRBV6-3 and TRBJ2-7; the D is unclear. Germline V gives CDR1 MNHEY, CDR2 SVGEGT. The CDR3 totals 12 residues. With 1 base removed from V and 6 bases from J, the gap between germline ends came to 7 bases. CDR3 bases: TGTGCCAGCAGTTACTACAGTAGCGAGCAGTACTTC. Protein sequence: CASSYYSSEQYF.

The chain has TRBV4-3 and TRBJ2-7; TRBD1 is a possible D gene (7 bases). Deletions cut 4 bases from V and 0 bases from J, with 10 bases between. Germline CDR1 and CDR2: LGHNA and YSLEER. The CDR3 is 14 amino acids. The DNA for the CDR3 is TGCGCCAGCAGCCGCGGGACAGACTCCTACGAGCAGTACTTC. Its translation is CASSRGTDSYEQYF.

The gene calls are TRBV4-2 and TRBJ1-4; the D is unclear. The CDR3 is 12 amino acids. CDR1 is LGHNA, CDR2 YNFKEQ, per germline. The ends were cut back, 5 bases at V and 7 bases at J, with 8 bases in the middle. CDR3 nucleotide sequence: TGTGCCAGCAGCAGACGGGGTGAAAAACTGTTTTTT. Amino acid sequence: CASSRRGEKLFF.

CDR3 loop: CASSPGTGVVTEAFF. The DNA of the CDR3 is TGTGCCAGTAGTCCAGGGACAGGGGTTGTGACTGAAGCTTTCTTT. This chain links TRBV19 with TRBJ1-1; 10 bases agree with TRBD1. Per the germline V gene, CDR1 is LNHDA and CDR2 is SQIVND (reference sequence). This CDR3 spans 15 amino acids. The V and J ends lost 5 bases and 5 bases, in that order; junction bases with no gene match: 8. The variable domain in full, with the rest retrieved from reference TRBV19 and TRBJ1-1, is DGGITQSPKYLFRKEGQNVTLSCEQNLNHDAMYWYRQDPGQGLRLIYYSQIVNDFQKGDIAEGYSVSREKKESFPLTVTSAQKNPTAFYLCASSPGTGVVTEAFFGQGTRLTVV.

The chain has TRBV12-5 and TRBJ2-5; 7 bases are shared with TRBD1. CDR1 is LGHNT and CDR2 is FRNRAP in the germline V gene. Unmatched junction bases numbered 3, after V lost 1 base and J lost 4 bases. This CDR3 spans 14 amino acids. The CDR3 loop is CASGLGQGVETQYF. In DNA, the CDR3 is TGTGCTAGTGGTTTGGGGCAGGGGGTAGAGACCCAGTACTTC.

Of note for this clonotype: At one end the junction does not follow the germline gene, possibly because of a read error. The rearrangement joins TRBV29-1 to TRBJ1-1; 10 bases align to TRBD1. This CDR3 region has 15 residues. Germline lookup yields CDR1 SQVTM and CDR2 ANQGSEA. CDR3 coding DNA: TGCAGCGTTGATGGGGGACAGGGGATGAACACTGAAGCTTCCTTT. Translating gives CSVDGGQGMNTEASF.

There are many counts of this clonotype. J is TRBJ2-6 and V is TRBV4-1, with D hard to call. This CDR3 has 13 amino acids. Germline values: CDR1 MGHRA, CDR2 YSYEKL. Trimming cost V 4 bases and J 2 bases, with 3 bases left between them. CDR3 loop: CASSPTGANVLTF. For the CDR3, the DNA is TGCGCCAGCAGCCCTACTGGGGCCAACGTCCTGACTTTC.

This clonotype was counted only a few times. The V gene is TRBV6-5, the J gene TRBJ2-7; D not resolved. The CDR3 is 15 residues long. Germline lookup yields CDR1 MNHEY and CDR2 SVGAGI. V was clipped by 0 bases and J by 3 bases, with 12 bases between them. The CDR3 region has the DNA TGTGCCAGCAGTTACTCTTCGTCTCCTTACTACGAGCAGTACTTC. Translating it yields CASSYSSSPYYEQYF.

This chain uses TRBV7-6 with TRBJ1-4, with a possible D match to TRBD1 (5 bases). Germline V gives CDR1 SGHVS, CDR2 FNYEAQ. The V end was cut by 5 bases, the J end by 7 bases, with 17 bases between. The CDR3 sequence is 15 residues long. Here the CDR3 reads CASSRGGGVGEKLFF. CDR3 DNA sequence: TGTGCCAGCAGCAGGGGTGGGGGGGTGGGTGAAAAACTGTTTTTT.